Each of the 27 T cell receptor beta chains below was sequenced from the same sample in a study of blood T cell repertoires in COVID-19 (dated by TCRdb to between 2020 and 2021). Library prep was done by the immunoSEQ multiplex PCR assay. TCRdb carries this immuneACCESS record with in-frame sequences only. Its versions omit some clonotypes, under half of them owing to an unresolved V gene in the studies checked, with the rest unexplained. The sample records about 200,000 clones, roughly 90% of which are singletons. The top ten clonotypes cover 3.5% to 4% of the sample. Sequencing used PBMCs or T cells enriched from blood (not recorded which). These receptors all come from a woman in her twenties or thirties with acute COVID-19.

The chain is built from TRBV5-4 and TRBJ2-3, with TRBD1 as a possible D gene (6 bases). Per the germline V gene, CDR1 is SGHNT and CDR2 is YYREEE (reference sequence). Trimming stripped 0 bases from V and 5 bases from J, with 10 bases between. The CDR3 consists of 14 residues. CDR3 sequence reads: CASSLDRGRDTQYF. The CDR3 DNA reads as TGTGCCAGCAGCTTGGATAGGGGGAGAGATACGCAGTATTTT. Full variable domain (missing parts from reference TRBV5-4 and TRBJ2-3): ETGVTQSPTHLIKTRGQQVTLRCSSQSGHNTVSWYQQALGQGPQFIFQYYREEENGRGNFPPRFSGLQFPNYSSELNVNALELDDSALYLCASSLDRGRDTQYFGPGTRLTVL.

V usage is TRBV7-8 and J usage is TRBJ2-7; D perhaps matches TRBD2 (5 bases). Trimming stripped 5 bases from V and 4 bases from J, with 9 bases between. Germline CDR1 is SGHVS and CDR2 is FQNEAQ. This CDR3 is 12 amino acids long. CDR3 loop: CASSLSVYEQYF. The CDR3 DNA sequence: TGTGCCAGCAGCCTTAGCGTTTACGAGCAGTACTTC.

This chain connects TRBV6-2 or TRBV6-3 to TRBJ2-1; TRBD2 matches at 11 bases. In germline, CDR1 is MNHEY, CDR2 SVGEGT. The length of the CDR3 is 19 residues. V was clipped by 6 bases and J by 0 bases; unmatched bases: 13. CDR3 sequence (DNA): TGTGCCAGCAGCTCGGTGGGGACTAGCGGTTCGAGCTCCTACAATGAGCAGTTCTTC. It is translated as CASSSVGTSGSSSYNEQFF.

The chain combines TRBV5-1 with TRBJ1-3, with 11 bases identical to TRBD1. This CDR3 contains 15 residues. V lost 2 bases to trimming and J lost 8 bases; unmatched junction nucleotides: 6. CDR1 is SGHRS and CDR2 is YFSETQ in the germline V gene. CDR3 in amino acids: CASSFEDRGLDTIYF. The CDR3 DNA reads as TGCGCCAGCAGCTTTGAGGACAGGGGGCTTGACACCATATATTTT.

The chain recombines TRBV9 with TRBJ2-2, with TRBD2 matching 9 bases. Germline CDR1 reads SGDLS; CDR2 reads YYNGEE. The junction had 7 bases not matched to a gene; V was cut back by 5 bases and J by 2 bases. The CDR3 consists of 16 residues. CDR3 coding DNA: TGTGCCAGCAGTCCAACTAGCGGGCGAAACACCGGGGAGCTGTTTTTT. As protein: CASSPTSGRNTGELFF.

The chain joins TRBV5-4 to TRBJ1-3, with D tentatively TRBD1 (5 bases). Germline loops: CDR1 SGHNT, CDR2 YYREEE (reference sequence). Deletions cut 4 bases from V and 0 bases from J, with 14 bases between. The CDR3 sequence is 16 residues long. The CDR3 here is CASSVGTKASGNTIYF. Here the CDR3 DNA reads TGTGCCAGCAGCGTGGGGACTAAGGCCTCTGGAAACACCATATATTTT.

The chain carries TRBV20-1 and TRBJ2-5; D uncertain. Germline lookup yields CDR1 DFQATT and CDR2 SNEGSKA (reference sequence). V lost 5 bases and J lost 3, with 7 bases in between. The CDR3 sequence is 11 residues long. CDR3 coding DNA: TGCAGTGCTCAAGCCGAAGAGACCCAGTACTTC. This sequence encodes CSAQAEETQYF.

V usage is TRBV28 and J usage is TRBJ2-5; 10 nucleotides line up with TRBD1. Trimming removed 7 bases from V and 1 base from J; junction bases left unmatched: 6. From germline, CDR1 is MDHEN and CDR2 SYDVKM. The CDR3 consists of 15 residues. CDR3 in DNA: TGTGCCAGCACCCCTTGGACAGGGGGCCAAGAGACCCAGTACTTC. The encoded protein is CASTPWTGGQETQYF. The full variable domain, in which reference TRBV28 and TRBJ2-5 provide the parts outside the CDR3, is DVKVTQSSRYLVKRTGEKVFLECVQDMDHENMFWYRQDPGLGLRLIYFSYDVKMKEKGDIPEGYSVSREKKERFSLILESASTNQTSMYLCASTPWTGGQETQYFGPGTRLLVL.

The rearrangement links TRBV12-5 to TRBJ1-1, with TRBD1 as a possible D gene (5 bases). The CDR3 is made up of 14 amino acids. Germline values: CDR1 LGHNT, CDR2 FRNRAP. The germline V and J ends were trimmed by 6 bases and 0 bases, with 11 bases remaining between them. DNA for the CDR3: TGTGCTAGTGGGGGGCAGGGTCTGAACACTGAAGCTTTCTTT. Its protein is CASGGQGLNTEAFF.

The V and J genes are TRBV10-1 and TRBJ1-3; D is uncertain. Per the germline V gene, CDR1 is WNHNN and CDR2 is SYGVQD (reference sequence). This CDR3 is 15 amino acids long. The ends were cut back, 0 bases at V and 8 bases at J, with 14 bases in the middle. Here the CDR3 reads CASSESKTSGHTIYF. Here the CDR3 DNA reads TGCGCCAGCAGTGAGTCGAAGACCAGTGGGCACACCATATATTTT.

The J gene is TRBJ1-6, the V gene TRBV6-5; 7 bases map to TRBD1. Germline V lookup: CDR1 MNHEY, CDR2 SVGAGI. The CDR3 extends over 14 amino acids. With 5 bases clipped from V and 7 bases from J, the junction kept 5 bases outside the gene matches. CDR3 sequence reads: CASSTGTDNSPLHF. The DNA for the CDR3 is TGTGCCAGCAGTACCGGGACAGACAATTCACCCCTCCACTTT.

The genes are TRBV10-3 and TRBJ2-1; TRBD2 matches 10 bases. The CDR3 is 18 amino acids. The V gene end was trimmed by 6 bases and the J gene end by 0 bases; junction bases not matched to a gene: 11. Germline CDR1 ENHRY, CDR2 SYGVKD. CDR3 loop: CAISQVAGGPISYNEQFF. DNA for the CDR3: TGTGCCATCAGCCAGGTAGCGGGGGGACCAATCTCCTACAATGAGCAGTTCTTC.

The chain combines TRBV30 with TRBJ1-6, with a weak D call TRBD1 (5 bases). Trimming cost V 3 bases and J 7 bases, with 10 bases left between them. The CDR3 length is 13 residues. Germline CDR1 is GTSNPN and CDR2 is SVGIG (reference sequence). The CDR3 region is CAWRDSYNSPLHF. In DNA form, the CDR3 reads TGTGCCTGGAGAGACAGCTACAATTCACCCCTCCACTTT.

The chain has TRBV15 and TRBJ1-1; 9 positions match TRBD1. Germline CDR1 LNHNV, CDR2 YYDKDF (reference sequence). The CDR3 spans 14 residues. V gave up 1 base and J gave up 6 bases; unmatched junction bases: 3. The CDR3 DNA reads TGTGCCACCAGCAGAGTACAGGGGGCAGCTGAAGCTTTCTTT. Protein sequence: CATSRVQGAAEAFF.

The chain carries TRBV19 and TRBJ2-2; D is unclear. The CDR3 consists of 16 residues. V was pared by 5 bases and J by 4 bases, with 17 bases between. CDR1 is LNHDA, CDR2 SQIVND, per germline (reference sequence). CDR3 sequence: CASSLGTTVSTGELFF. DNA of the CDR3: TGTGCCAGTAGTCTTGGTACCACGGTATCCACCGGGGAGCTGTTTTTT.

This clone was recorded a few times. The rearrangement joins TRBV7-3 to TRBJ2-1, with 9 bases matching TRBD1. The CDR3 has 15 residues. Germline V gene lookup returns CDR1 SGHTA and CDR2 FQGTGA. After removal of 3 bases from V and 2 bases from J, the junction contained 2 bases not matched to a gene. The CDR3 reads CASSFGTGPYNEQFF. The CDR3 nucleotides are TGTGCCAGCAGCTTCGGGACAGGGCCCTACAATGAGCAGTTCTTC. Based on the CDR3 plus reference TRBV7-3 and TRBJ2-1, the full variable domain is GAGVSQTPSNKVTEKGKYVELRCDPISGHTALYWYRQSLGQGPEFLIYFQGTGAADDSGLPNDRFFAVRPEGSVSTLKIQRTERGDSAVYLCASSFGTGPYNEQFFGPGTRLTVL.

The chain combines TRBV19 with TRBJ2-7; 11 bases fit TRBD2. This CDR3 is 14 amino acids long. The trim removed 6 bases at V and 2 bases at J, leaving 3 bases unmatched. Germline CDR1 is LNHDA and CDR2 is SQIVND (reference sequence). CDR3 sequence: CASSQTSGAYEQYF. The DNA for the CDR3 is TGTGCCAGTAGCCAGACTAGCGGGGCCTACGAGCAGTACTTC.

The chain joins TRBV7-2 to TRBJ1-3; the D gene is possibly TRBD1 (5 bases). The V gene's germline CDR1 is SGHTA and CDR2 FQGNSA. This CDR3 region has 15 residues. The V and J ends lost 1 base and 4 bases respectively, with 11 bases between them. The CDR3 sequence is CASSLVMGLGNTIYF. In nucleotides, the CDR3 is TGTGCCAGCAGCTTAGTGATGGGGCTGGGAAACACCATATATTTT. The full variable domain, completed using reference TRBV7-2 and TRBJ1-3, is GAGVSQSPSNKVTEKGKDVELRCDPISGHTALYWYRQSLGQGLEFLIYFQGNSAPDKSGLPSDRFSAERTGGSVSTLTIQRTQQEDSAVYLCASSLVMGLGNTIYFGEGSWLTVV.

V gene TRBV7-2 combines with J gene TRBJ2-1; TRBD2 matches at 13 bases. This CDR3 spans 18 amino acids. Trimming cost V 4 bases and J 0 bases; bases outside gene matches: 6. Per the germline V gene, CDR1 is SGHTA and CDR2 is FQGNSA. The CDR3 DNA reads TGTGCCAGCAGCTCTCCGACTAGCGGGGGGTCCTCCTACAATGAGCAGTTCTTC. Translated: CASSSPTSGGSSYNEQFF. The full variable domain, completed using reference TRBV7-2 and TRBJ2-1, is GAGVSQSPSNKVTEKGKDVELRCDPISGHTALYWYRQSLGQGLEFLIYFQGNSAPDKSGLPSDRFSAERTGGSVSTLTIQRTQQEDSAVYLCASSSPTSGGSSYNEQFFGPGTRLTVL.

The count of this clone is one. This chain joins TRBV19 and TRBJ2-7; 7 positions match TRBD2. Losses at the gene ends were 3 bases for V and 0 bases for J; bases not matched to a gene: 2. CDR1 is LNHDA and CDR2 is SQIVND in the germline V gene (reference sequence). The CDR3 is 14 residues long. This CDR3 is CASSMGGISYEQYF. Written as DNA, the CDR3 is TGTGCCAGTAGTATGGGAGGGATCTCCTACGAGCAGTACTTC.

This chain connects TRBV7-9 to TRBJ1-1; TRBD1 might be the D (6 bases). CDR1 is SEHNR, CDR2 FQNEAQ, per germline (reference sequence). The CDR3 is 13 residues long. The V end lost 5 bases, the J end lost 4 bases, and 11 bases lay between the germline ends. CDR3 nucleotide sequence: TGTGCCAGCAGCAAAGGACAGATCACTGAAGCTTTCTTT. Amino acid sequence: CASSKGQITEAFF.

This clone was found once. V usage is TRBV6-1 and J usage is TRBJ1-5; TRBD1 agrees at 8 bases. CDR1 and CDR2 from the germline V gene are MNHNS and SASEGT. J gave up 1 base and V 4 bases, and 9 bases lay outside the gene matches. The CDR3 is made up of 17 amino acids. CDR3: CASSVYQGARSNQPQHF. The CDR3 nucleotides read TGTGCCAGCAGTGTGTACCAGGGGGCGCGGAGCAATCAGCCCCAGCATTTT.

V and J are TRBV7-8 and TRBJ1-2; no clear D. Germline lookup yields CDR1 SGHVS and CDR2 FQNEAQ. The V end was cut by 6 bases, the J end by 3 bases, with 11 bases between. The CDR3 runs to 13 residues. CDR3 amino acids: CASSPPSHYGYTF. DNA for the CDR3: TGTGCCAGCAGTCCTCCAAGCCACTATGGCTACACCTTC. The variable domain in full, completed from reference TRBV7-8 and TRBJ1-2, reads GAGVSQSPRYKVAKRGQDVALRCDPISGHVSLFWYQQALGQGPEFLTYFQNEAQLDKSGLPSDRFFAERPEGSVSTLKIQRTQQEDSAVYLCASSPPSHYGYTFGSGTRLTVV.

The V gene is TRBV5-4, the J gene TRBJ2-7; perhaps TRBD1 as D (5 bases). This CDR3 region has 12 residues. CDR1 and CDR2 from the germline V gene are SGHNT and YYREEE (reference sequence). Trimming shortened V by 4 bases and J by 3 bases, and 8 bases separated the two germline ends. The CDR3 DNA is TGTGCCAGCAGCGAAGGACACTACGAGCAGTACTTC. This gives the protein CASSEGHYEQYF.

This chain uses TRBV7-2 with TRBJ2-7, with D maybe TRBD2 (5 bases). The CDR3 is 12 residues long. Trimming removed 8 bases from V and 2 bases from J, with 10 bases in between. Germline lookup yields CDR1 SGHTA and CDR2 FQGNSA. DNA for the CDR3: TGTGCCAGCGGATTCGGGACCTACGAGCAGTACTTC. This codes for CASGFGTYEQYF.

This sequence joins TRBV14 and TRBJ1-2; D may be TRBD1 (5 bases). Germline-derived CDR1 and CDR2 are SGHDN and FVKESK. The germline V and J ends were trimmed by 4 bases and 0 bases, with 15 bases remaining between them. This CDR3 spans 16 amino acids. The CDR3 protein is CASSPGRQRSNYGYTF. The CDR3 DNA is TGTGCCAGCAGCCCAGGAAGACAGAGATCTAACTATGGCTACACCTTC. Together with reference TRBV14 and TRBJ1-2, the CDR3 gives the full variable domain: EAGVTQFPSHSVIEKGQTVTLRCDPISGHDNLYWYRRVMGKEIKFLLHFVKESKQDESGMPNNRFLAERTGGTYSTLKVQPAELEDSGVYFCASSPGRQRSNYGYTFGSGTRLTVV.

The rearrangement links TRBV6-1 to TRBJ1-6; the D is unclear. CDR3 length: 16 residues. Germline CDR1 and CDR2: MNHNS and SASEGT. V dropped 2 bases and J dropped 9 bases, with 17 bases sitting between them. The CDR3 protein is CASSEPPQVTRSPLHF. CDR3 bases: TGTGCCAGCAGTGAACCCCCCCAGGTTACGCGTTCACCCCTCCACTTT.